Below are 3 T cell receptor beta chains sequenced from a single sample in a study of T cells in women clearing cervical HPV infection. Clones were read by immunoSEQ multiplex PCR, and TCRdb kept only the in-frame ones, dropping some. The table lists about 39,000 clones. The sequencing input was blood buffy coat. The receptors shown here come from a woman aged 18 to 75 with a cervical HPV16 infection that either progressed to CIN3+ or cleared (not recorded which).

CDR3 loop: CASSLIIDEQFF. The sequenced part of the CDR3 DNA is TGCGCCAGCAGCTTGATAATCGATGAG. This chain connects TRBV5-1 to TRBJ2-1; D is undetermined. The read ends 3 residues before the CDR3 terminus; that terminus is restored from the germline J gene. There are 12 residues in the CDR3. V lost 1 base and J 8 bases, leaving 7 bases between the germline ends. Germline V lookup: CDR1 SGHRS, CDR2 YFSETQ.

As to this clone: The CDR3 extends 3 residues past the end of the read, so its final part is completed from the germline J gene. V is TRBV5-1 and J is TRBJ2-5, with 7 bases identical to TRBD1. The germline CDR1 and CDR2 sequences are SGHRS and YFSETQ. J was trimmed by 2 bases and V by 5 bases; bases with no gene match: 9. This CDR3 spans 15 amino acids. The DNA read from the CDR3 is TGCGCCAGCAGGGCCGAACAGGGGACGCAAGAGACC. Translated: CASRAEQGTQET. The whole CDR3 reads CASRAEQGTQETQYF. Full variable domain (rest looked up from reference TRBV5-1 and TRBJ2-5): KAGVTQTPRYLIKTRGQQVTLSCSPISGHRSVSWYQQTPGQGLQFLFEYFSETQRNKGNFPGRFSGRQFSNSRSEMNVSTLELGDSALYLCASRAEQGTQETQYFGPGTRLLVL.

With regard to this clone: Read sequence stops 3 residues before the CDR3 end, and the germline J gene provides the missing end. The J gene is TRBJ1-5, the V gene TRBV5-1, with 7 bases fitting TRBD1. The germline gives CDR1 SGHRS, CDR2 YFSETQ. This CDR3 region has 14 residues. Trimming at V came to 4 bases and at J to 6 bases, leaving 7 bases not matched to a gene. The CDR3 spells CASSETGPGQPQHF. The sequenced part of the CDR3 DNA is TGCGCCAGCAGCGAGACAGGGCCGGGTCAGCCC.